A selection of T cell receptor beta chains follows, all from one sample in a study of siplizumab effects on memory and regulatory T cells. This table comes from immunoSEQ multiplex PCR, and its TCRdb copy is limited to in-frame clones, with some not included. The repertoire consists of 80,000 to 95,000 clones, with 85% to 95% occurring once and the leading ten covering under 20%. The material sequenced was CD8+ T cells sorted from blood. Receptor source: a human donor in good health. CDR3s include the opening cysteine and the closing phenylalanine or tryptophan. The size field is filled for only some rows; it gives once, few, many or a size class.

CDR3aa	v_gene	j_gene	abundance
CASRFTDTQYF	TRBV7-2	TRBJ2-3	NA
CARPAISFHEQYF	TRBV12-5	TRBJ2-7	NA
CASSWGFGETQYF	TRBV14	TRBJ2-5	NA
CASRADQETQYF	TRBV7-8	TRBJ2-5	NA
CASSLGTGLSNEQFF	TRBV7-3	TRBJ2-1	NA
CASLRAGEETQYF	TRBV7-9	TRBJ2-5	NA
CASSGGSSYEQYF	TRBV2	TRBJ2-7	NA
CASSLTASGLYEQYF	TRBV5-6	TRBJ2-7	NA
CASSPDRQDSYEQYF	TRBV5-6	TRBJ2-7	NA
CASSLGGSTEAFF	TRBV27	TRBJ1-1	once
CASSQDSGFGYQPQHF	TRBV14	TRBJ1-5	NA
CASKRGGQGGLEQFF	TRBV11-2	TRBJ2-1	NA
CASSLVTRGSLYNEQFF	TRBV7-8	TRBJ2-1	NA
CASSFSETGAFEQYF	TRBV7-9	TRBJ2-7	NA
CASSLTGGETQYF	TRBV7-9	TRBJ2-5	NA
CASSSPITHTF	TRBV11-2	TRBJ1-2	NA
CASSSWAGTGELFF	TRBV5-1	TRBJ2-2	NA
CASMGGTIYGYTF	TRBV2	TRBJ1-2	NA
CATWTGTGNGGELFF	TRBV10-3	TRBJ2-2	once
CASSPPPAEPLYEQYF	TRBV7-2	TRBJ2-7	once
CASSVGLAGSYNEQFF	TRBV19	TRBJ2-1	NA
CASSLDKQFF	TRBV11-2	TRBJ2-1	NA
CSVTKLAREAYNEQFF	TRBV29-1	TRBJ2-1	NA
CAWSGPLGSYTF	TRBV30	TRBJ1-2	NA